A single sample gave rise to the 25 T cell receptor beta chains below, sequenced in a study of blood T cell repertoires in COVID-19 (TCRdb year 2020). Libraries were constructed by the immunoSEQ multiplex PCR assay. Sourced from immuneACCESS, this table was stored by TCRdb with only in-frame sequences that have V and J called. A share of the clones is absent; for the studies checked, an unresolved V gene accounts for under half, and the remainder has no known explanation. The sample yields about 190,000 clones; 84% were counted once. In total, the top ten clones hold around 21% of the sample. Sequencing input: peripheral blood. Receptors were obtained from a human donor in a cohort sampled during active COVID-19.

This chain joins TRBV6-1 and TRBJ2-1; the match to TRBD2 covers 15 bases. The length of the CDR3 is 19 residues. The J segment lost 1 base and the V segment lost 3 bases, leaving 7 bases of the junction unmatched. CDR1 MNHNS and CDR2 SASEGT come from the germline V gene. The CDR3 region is CASSDPGLAGGRSYNEQFF. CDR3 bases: TGTGCCAGCAGTGATCCGGGACTAGCGGGAGGTCGATCCTACAATGAGCAGTTCTTC.

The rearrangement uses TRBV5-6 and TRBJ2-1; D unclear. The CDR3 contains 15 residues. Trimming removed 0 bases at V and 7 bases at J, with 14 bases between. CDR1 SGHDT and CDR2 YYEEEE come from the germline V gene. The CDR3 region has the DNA TGTGCCAGCAGCTTGGTTAGACGGAGTGTGAATGAGCAGTTCTTC. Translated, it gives CASSLVRRSVNEQFF.

CDR3 amino acids: CASSRKGFPRGEQYV. The CDR3 bases are TGCGCCAGCAGTCGAAAAGGGTTCCCGCGGGGGGAGCAGTACGTC. The gene calls are TRBV23-1 and TRBJ2-7; 7 bases align to TRBD2. TRBV23-1 is known as an ORF, though its function is uncertain. After removal of 4 bases from V and 7 bases from J, the junction contained 13 bases not matched to a gene. This CDR3 spans 15 amino acids.

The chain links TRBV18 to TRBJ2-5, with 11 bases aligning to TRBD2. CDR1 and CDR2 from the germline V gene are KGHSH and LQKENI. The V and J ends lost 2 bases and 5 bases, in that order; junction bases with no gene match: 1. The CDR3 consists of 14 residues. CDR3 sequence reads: CASSPVAGGETQYF. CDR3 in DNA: TGTGCCAGCTCACCAGTAGCGGGAGGGGAGACCCAGTACTTC.

CDR3 sequence: CASSQSRDRGNIQYF. The CDR3, as DNA: TGTGCCAGTAGCCAAAGTCGGGACAGGGGTAACATTCAGTACTTC. V usage is TRBV19 and J usage is TRBJ2-4; 10 nucleotides agree with TRBD1. The CDR3 is 15 amino acids. Trimming cost V 6 bases and J 7 bases; bases outside gene matches: 9. Germline CDR1 reads LNHDA; CDR2 reads SQIVND (reference sequence). Combining the CDR3 with reference TRBV19 and TRBJ2-4 gives the whole variable domain DGGITQSPKYLFRKEGQNVTLSCEQNLNHDAMYWYRQDPGQGLRLIYYSQIVNDFQKGDIAEGYSVSREKKESFPLTVTSAQKNPTAFYLCASSQSRDRGNIQYFGAGTRLSVL.

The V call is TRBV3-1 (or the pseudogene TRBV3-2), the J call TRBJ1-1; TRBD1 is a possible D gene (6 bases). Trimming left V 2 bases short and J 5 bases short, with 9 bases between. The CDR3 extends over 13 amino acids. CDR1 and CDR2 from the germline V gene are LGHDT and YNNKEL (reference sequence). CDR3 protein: CASSQTGKTEAFF. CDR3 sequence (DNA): TGTGCCAGCAGCCAAACAGGGAAAACTGAAGCTTTCTTT.

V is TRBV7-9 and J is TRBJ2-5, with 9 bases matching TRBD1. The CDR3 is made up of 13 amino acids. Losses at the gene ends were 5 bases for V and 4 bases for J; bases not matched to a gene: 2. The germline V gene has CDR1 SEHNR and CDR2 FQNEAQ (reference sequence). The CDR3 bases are TGTGCCAGCAGCCAGGACAGGGGAGAGACCCAGTACTTC. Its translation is CASSQDRGETQYF.

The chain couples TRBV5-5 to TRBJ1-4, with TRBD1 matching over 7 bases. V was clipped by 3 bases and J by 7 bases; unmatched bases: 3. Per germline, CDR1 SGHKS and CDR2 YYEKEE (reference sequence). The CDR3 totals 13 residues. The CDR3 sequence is CASSWRDSEKLFF. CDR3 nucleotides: TGTGCCAGCAGCTGGCGGGACAGTGAAAAACTGTTTTTT.

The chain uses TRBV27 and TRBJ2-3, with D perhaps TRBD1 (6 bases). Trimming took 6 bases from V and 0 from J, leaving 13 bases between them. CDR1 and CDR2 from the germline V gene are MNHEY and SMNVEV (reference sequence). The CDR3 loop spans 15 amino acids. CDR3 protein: CASRTTGVSTDTQYF. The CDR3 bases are TGTGCCAGCAGAACGACAGGAGTTAGCACAGATACGCAGTATTTT.

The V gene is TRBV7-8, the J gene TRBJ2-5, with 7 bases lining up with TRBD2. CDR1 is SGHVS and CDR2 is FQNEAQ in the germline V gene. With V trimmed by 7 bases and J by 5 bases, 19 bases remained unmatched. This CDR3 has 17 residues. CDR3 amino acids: CASIKPGSGVLEETQYF. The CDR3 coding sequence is TGTGCCAGCATCAAACCCGGAAGCGGGGTCTTGGAGGAGACCCAGTACTTC.

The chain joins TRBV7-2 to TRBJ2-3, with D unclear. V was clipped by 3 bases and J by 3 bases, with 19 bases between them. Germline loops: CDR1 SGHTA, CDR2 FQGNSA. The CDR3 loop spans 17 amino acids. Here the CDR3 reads CASSLSVSPISTDTQYF. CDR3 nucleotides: TGTGCCAGCAGCTTGTCAGTTAGCCCAATCTCGACAGATACGCAGTATTTT. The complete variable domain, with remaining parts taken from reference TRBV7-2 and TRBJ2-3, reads GAGVSQSPSNKVTEKGKDVELRCDPISGHTALYWYRQSLGQGLEFLIYFQGNSAPDKSGLPSDRFSAERTGGSVSTLTIQRTQQEDSAVYLCASSLSVSPISTDTQYFGPGTRLTVL.

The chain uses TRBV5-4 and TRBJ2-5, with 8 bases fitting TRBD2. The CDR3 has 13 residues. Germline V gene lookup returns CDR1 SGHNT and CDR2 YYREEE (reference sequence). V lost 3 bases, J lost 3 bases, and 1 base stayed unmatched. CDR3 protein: CASSSGGEETQYF. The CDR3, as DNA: TGTGCCAGCAGCTCGGGAGGGGAAGAGACCCAGTACTTC. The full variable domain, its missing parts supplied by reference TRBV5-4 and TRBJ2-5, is ETGVTQSPTHLIKTRGQQVTLRCSSQSGHNTVSWYQQALGQGPQFIFQYYREEENGRGNFPPRFSGLQFPNYSSELNVNALELDDSALYLCASSSGGEETQYFGPGTRLLVL.

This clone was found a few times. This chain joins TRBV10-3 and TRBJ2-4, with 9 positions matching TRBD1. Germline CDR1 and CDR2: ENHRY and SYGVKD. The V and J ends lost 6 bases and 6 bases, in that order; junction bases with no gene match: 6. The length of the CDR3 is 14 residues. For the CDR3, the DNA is TGTGCCATCAGCAACCGGGACAGGGTAAACATTCAGTACTTC. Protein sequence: CAISNRDRVNIQYF.

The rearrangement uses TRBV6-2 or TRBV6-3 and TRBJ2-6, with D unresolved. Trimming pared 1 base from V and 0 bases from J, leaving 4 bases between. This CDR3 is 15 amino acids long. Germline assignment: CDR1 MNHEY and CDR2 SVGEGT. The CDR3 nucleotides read TGTGCCAGCAGTTACTTCTTCTCTGGGGCCAACGTCCTGACTTTC. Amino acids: CASSYFFSGANVLTF.

The CDR3 loop is CASSTTGVSTIYF. The CDR3 DNA follows: TGTGCCAGCAGTACTACAGGGGTGTCCACCATATATTTT. J is TRBJ1-3 and V is TRBV2, with 7 nucleotides matching TRBD1. CDR1 and CDR2 (germline): SNHLY, FYNNEI. The CDR3 sequence is 13 residues long. V lost 5 bases, J lost 9 bases, and 7 bases stayed unmatched. The whole variable domain, filled in from reference TRBV2 and TRBJ1-3, reads EPEVTQTPSHQVTQMGQEVILRCVPISNHLYFYWYRQILGQKVEFLVSFYNNEISEKSEIFDDQFSVERPDGSNFTLKIRSTKLEDSAMYFCASSTTGVSTIYFGEGSWLTVV.

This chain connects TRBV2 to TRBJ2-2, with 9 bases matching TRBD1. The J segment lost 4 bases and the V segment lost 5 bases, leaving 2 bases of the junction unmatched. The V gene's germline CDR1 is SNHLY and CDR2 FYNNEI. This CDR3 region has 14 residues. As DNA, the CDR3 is TGTGCCAGCAGTAAGGACAGGGGCACCGGGGAGCTGTTTTTT. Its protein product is CASSKDRGTGELFF.

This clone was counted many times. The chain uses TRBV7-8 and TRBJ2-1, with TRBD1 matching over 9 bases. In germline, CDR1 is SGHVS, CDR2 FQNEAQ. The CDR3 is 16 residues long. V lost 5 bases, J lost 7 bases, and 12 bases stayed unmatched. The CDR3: CASSRTEGTGLNEQFF. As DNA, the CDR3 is TGTGCCAGCAGCCGCACGGAGGGGACAGGGTTAAATGAGCAGTTCTTC.

In DNA, the CDR3 is TGTGCCAGTAAAGCGGGAGGGTATAGGGATGAGCAGTTCTTC. It codes for CASKAGGYRDEQFF. The chain joins TRBV28 to TRBJ2-1; 10 bases line up with TRBD2. The length of the CDR3 is 14 residues. CDR1 is MDHEN and CDR2 is SYDVKM in the germline V gene. With 9 bases clipped from V and 8 bases from J, the junction kept 10 bases outside the gene matches.

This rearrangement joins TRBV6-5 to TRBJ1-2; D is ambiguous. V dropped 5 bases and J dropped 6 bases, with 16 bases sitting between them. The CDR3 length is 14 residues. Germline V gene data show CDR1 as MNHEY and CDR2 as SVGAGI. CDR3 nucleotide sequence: TGTGCCAGCAGTAGTAACCTAGAATGGAATGGCTACACCTTC. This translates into CASSSNLEWNGYTF.

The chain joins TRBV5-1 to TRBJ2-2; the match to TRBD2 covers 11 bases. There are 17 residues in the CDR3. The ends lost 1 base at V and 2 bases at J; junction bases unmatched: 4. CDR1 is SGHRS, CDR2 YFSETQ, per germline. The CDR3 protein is CASSLLAGGPNTGELFF. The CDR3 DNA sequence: TGCGCCAGCAGCTTGCTAGCGGGGGGCCCCAACACCGGGGAGCTGTTTTTT. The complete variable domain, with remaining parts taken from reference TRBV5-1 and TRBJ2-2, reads KAGVTQTPRYLIKTRGQQVTLSCSPISGHRSVSWYQQTPGQGLQFLFEYFSETQRNKGNFPGRFSGRQFSNSRSEMNVSTLELGDSALYLCASSLLAGGPNTGELFFGEGSRLTVL.

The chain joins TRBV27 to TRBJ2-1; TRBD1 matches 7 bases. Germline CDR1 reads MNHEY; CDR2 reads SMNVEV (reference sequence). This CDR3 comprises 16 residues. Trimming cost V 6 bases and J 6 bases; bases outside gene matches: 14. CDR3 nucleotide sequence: TGTGCCAGCAGGGTCTATCAGGGGGATAATCCCAATGAGCAGTTCTTC. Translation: CASRVYQGDNPNEQFF.

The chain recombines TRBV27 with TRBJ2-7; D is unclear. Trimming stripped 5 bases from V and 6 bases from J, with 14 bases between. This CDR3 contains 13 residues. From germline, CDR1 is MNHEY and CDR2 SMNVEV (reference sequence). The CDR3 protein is CASSAAIGREQYF. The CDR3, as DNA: TGTGCCAGCAGTGCGGCAATAGGTCGCGAGCAGTACTTC.

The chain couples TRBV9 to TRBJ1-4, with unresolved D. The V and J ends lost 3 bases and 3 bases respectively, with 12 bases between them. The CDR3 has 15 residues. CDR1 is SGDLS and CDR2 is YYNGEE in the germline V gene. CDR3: CASSANVQSNEKLFF. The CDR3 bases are TGTGCCAGCAGCGCAAATGTTCAGTCTAATGAAAAACTGTTTTTT.

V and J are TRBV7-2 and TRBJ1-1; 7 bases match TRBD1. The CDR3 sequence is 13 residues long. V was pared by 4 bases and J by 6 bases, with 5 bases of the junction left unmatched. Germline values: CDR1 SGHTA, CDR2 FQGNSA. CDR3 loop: CASSYNDRAEAFF. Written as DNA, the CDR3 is TGTGCCAGCAGCTACAACGACAGGGCTGAAGCTTTCTTT.

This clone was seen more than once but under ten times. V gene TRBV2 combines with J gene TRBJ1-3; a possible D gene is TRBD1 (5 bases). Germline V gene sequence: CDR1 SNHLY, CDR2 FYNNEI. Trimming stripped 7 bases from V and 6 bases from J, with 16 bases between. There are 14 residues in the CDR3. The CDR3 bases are TGTGCCAGCACTCGACAGTTTTCCACAAACACCATATATTTT. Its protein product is CASTRQFSTNTIYF.